These 26 T cell receptor beta chains were sequenced from one sample in a study of post-analysis software for immune sequencing data. General study findings and limits: Comparison of patients with controls showed four or five TRBV segments more frequent in patients, TRBV5-6, TRBV5-1 and TRBV20-1 among them.

Sequencing libraries made from TCR beta cDNA carried unique molecular identifiers. TCRdb passed the PCR reads through MiXCR, listing each CDR3 protein once. This table has 450,000 to 700,000 distinct CDR3 sequences, 40% to 50% appearing once. These receptors are not linked to any known antigen. The sample comprised blood. These receptors were taken from a girl aged 5 to 17 with multiple sclerosis.

Of note for this clonotype: The junction and the germline gene differ at one end; a read error may be behind it. This chain connects TRBV5-1 to TRBJ2-7, with no clear D. The germline gives CDR1 SGHRS, CDR2 YFSETQ. The CDR3 loop spans 19 amino acids. The CDR3: CACSLATGFGTAIPYEQYF. The CDR3 region has the DNA TGCGCCTGCAGCTTGGCAACCGGTTTTGGAACAGCGATTCCCTACGAGCAGTACTTC.

In DNA form, the CDR3 reads TGTGCCAGCAGCTTAGGGTCCGGGAAGAATCAGCCCCAGCATTTT. This codes for CASSLGSGKNQPQHF. This chain joins TRBV7-2 and TRBJ1-5, with D unresolved. Germline assignment: CDR1 SGHTA and CDR2 FQGNSA. CDR3 size: 15 residues. Trimming pared 1 base from V and 4 bases from J, leaving 11 bases between.

This clonotype was observed a handful of times. The CDR3 DNA is TGCAGTGCACTCGGACAGGGCCTTGTTAACTATGGCTACACCTTC. It specifies CSALGQGLVNYGYTF. The chain uses TRBV20-1 and TRBJ1-2, with TRBD1 identical over 8 bases. Germline loops: CDR1 DFQATT, CDR2 SNEGSKA (reference sequence). The CDR3 loop spans 15 amino acids. V gave up 6 bases and J gave up 1 base; unmatched junction bases: 10.

Ten or more counts support this clonotype. V gene TRBV12-3 or TRBV12-4 combines with J gene TRBJ1-2; D perhaps matches TRBD1 (5 bases). Trimming left V 1 base short and J 0 bases short, with 6 bases between. The CDR3 is made up of 14 amino acids. The CDR3 loop reads CASSLGQTNYGYTF. CDR3 DNA sequence: TGTGCCAGCAGTTTAGGACAGACTAACTATGGCTACACCTTC.

This clonotype was seen only a few times. The chain employs TRBV11-2 and TRBJ1-2; 8 bases are shared with TRBD1. V lost 5 bases and J lost 4; bases outside the gene matches: 9. This CDR3 spans 15 amino acids. In germline, CDR1 is SGHAT, CDR2 FQNNGV. In DNA form, the CDR3 reads TGTGCCAGCAGCATAGGACAGGGAAGGCCCTATGGCTACACCTTC. As protein: CASSIGQGRPYGYTF.

This clonotype was detected only a few times. This chain connects TRBV6-5 to TRBJ2-5; the D gene could be TRBD1 or TRBD2 (5 bases each). Germline V gene sequence: CDR1 MNHEY, CDR2 SVGAGI. The CDR3 totals 13 residues. V gave up 6 bases and J gave up 4 bases, with 12 bases separating them. The CDR3 spells CASRVPGGETQYF. The CDR3, as DNA: TGTGCCAGCAGAGTTCCTGGGGGAGAGACCCAGTACTTC.

This clonotype appeared once. The V call is TRBV19, the J call TRBJ1-2; a weak D match, TRBD1 (5 bases). The length of the CDR3 is 14 residues. V lost 5 bases to trimming and J lost 3 bases, with 13 bases between them. Germline V gene sequence: CDR1 LNHDA, CDR2 SQIVND (reference sequence). CDR3 protein: CASSVRDADYGYTF. CDR3 nucleotide sequence: TGTGCCAGTAGTGTCCGGGACGCCGACTATGGCTACACCTTC.

The genes are TRBV3-1 and TRBJ2-5; no firm D call. The germline V and J ends were trimmed by 5 bases and 0 bases, with 7 bases remaining between them. Germline V gives CDR1 LGHDT, CDR2 YNNKEL (reference sequence). The CDR3 length is 13 residues. This CDR3 reads CASSSMYQETQYF. For the CDR3, the DNA is TGTGCCAGCAGCTCCATGTACCAAGAGACCCAGTACTTC.

This CDR3 is CASSSMNRDSREQYF. In DNA form, the CDR3 reads TGCGCCAGCAGCTCGATGAACCGGGACAGCAGAGAGCAGTACTTC. The chain joins TRBV5-1 to TRBJ2-7; TRBD1 matches 7 bases. The CDR3 is made up of 15 amino acids. Losses at the gene ends were 3 bases for V and 7 bases for J; bases not matched to a gene: 13. Germline values: CDR1 SGHRS, CDR2 YFSETQ.

The rearrangement uses TRBV6-5 and TRBJ2-5; D unclear. This CDR3 has 12 amino acids. Trimming took 8 bases from V and 0 from J, leaving 7 bases between them. Germline CDR1 reads MNHEY; CDR2 reads SVGAGI. CDR3 sequence (DNA): TGTGCCAGCGGTCGGAACCAAGAGACCCAGTACTTC. Translating it yields CASGRNQETQYF.

This clonotype has only a few counts. V and J are TRBV5-1 and TRBJ2-1; D not certain. Trimming stripped 0 bases from V and 7 bases from J, with 8 bases between. The germline V gene has CDR1 SGHRS and CDR2 YFSETQ. The CDR3 is 13 amino acids. The CDR3 DNA sequence: TGCGCCAGCAGCTTGGCTAGGGTAAATGAGCAGTTCTTC. Its translation: CASSLARVNEQFF.

V and J are TRBV12-3 or TRBV12-4 and TRBJ1-2, with D hard to call. The CDR3 totals 11 residues. The V and J ends lost 8 bases and 4 bases respectively, with 8 bases between them. The CDR3 region has the DNA TGTGCCAGCGGTGGGATCTATGGCTACACCTTC. Protein product: CASGGIYGYTF.

This clonotype was seen a few times. The chain carries TRBV10-2 and TRBJ2-7; 10 bases fit TRBD1. Trimming cost V 5 bases and J 5 bases; bases outside gene matches: 6. This CDR3 contains 14 residues. Germline CDR1 and CDR2: WSHSY and SAAADI. In DNA form, the CDR3 reads TGCGCCAGCAGTACCGGGACAGGGGTTAACGAGCAGTACTTC. Residues: CASSTGTGVNEQYF.

The chain combines TRBV7-2 with TRBJ2-7; 7 nucleotides match TRBD1. The germline gives CDR1 SGHTA, CDR2 FQGNSA. V trimming: 4 bases; J trimming: 0 bases; junction bases outside the gene matches: 6. The CDR3 is 15 amino acids. This chain's CDR3 is CASSYYDRVSYEQYF. The DNA of the CDR3 is TGTGCCAGCAGCTACTACGACAGGGTCTCCTACGAGCAGTACTTC.

The V call is TRBV12-3 or TRBV12-4, the J call TRBJ1-1; unclear D gene. The V end lost 7 bases, the J end lost 1 base, and 7 bases lay between the germline ends. There are 12 residues in the CDR3. The CDR3 sequence is CASNFENTEAFF. For the CDR3, the DNA is TGTGCCAGCAATTTTGAGAACACTGAAGCTTTCTTT.

This chain uses TRBV3-1 with TRBJ2-4; D is perhaps TRBD2 (5 bases). V gave up 0 bases and J gave up 13 bases, with 13 bases separating them. CDR1 and CDR2 (germline): LGHDT, YNNKEL (reference sequence). This CDR3 region has 13 residues. CDR3 region: CASSQEPGRAQYF. The CDR3 DNA sequence: TGTGCCAGCAGCCAAGAACCGGGAAGGGCCCAGTACTTC.

The chain uses TRBV7-2 and TRBJ2-5; D remains ambiguous. In germline, CDR1 is SGHTA, CDR2 FQGNSA. V was pared by 1 base and J by 5 bases, with 8 bases between. CDR3 length equals 13 residues. The CDR3 coding sequence is TGTGCCAGCAGCTTAGGGATACTGGAGACCCAGTACTTC. Its translation is CASSLGILETQYF.

The rearrangement links TRBV2 to TRBJ2-1; tentatively, D is TRBD2 (5 bases). The CDR3 is made up of 16 amino acids. CDR1 and CDR2 (germline): SNHLY, FYNNEI. Trimming stripped 7 bases from V and 2 bases from J, with 18 bases between. The CDR3: CASIGLEDRTYNEQFF. Written as DNA, the CDR3 is TGTGCCAGCATAGGCTTGGAGGACCGTACCTACAATGAGCAGTTCTTC.

V usage is TRBV10-3 and J usage is TRBJ2-4; D gene unclear. The end of the DNA aligns better with TRBJ2-7, so the J call may be wrong. This CDR3 is 11 amino acids long. Germline lookup yields CDR1 ENHRY and CDR2 SYGVKD. This CDR3 is CAISEVYEQYF. The CDR3 DNA reads as TGTGCCATCAGTGAGGTCTACGAGCAGTACTTC.

The J gene is TRBJ2-5, the V gene TRBV3-1; 12 bases match TRBD1. The closer fit of TRBJ2-1 to the DNA end suggests the J call may be wrong. This CDR3 contains 15 residues. The germline gives CDR1 LGHDT, CDR2 YNNKEL (reference sequence). CDR3 DNA: TGTGCCAGCGGCGGGACAGGGGGCGGCCAAGAGACCCAGTTCTTC. Amino acid sequence: CASGGTGGGQETQFF.

The sample holds one count of this clonotype. The V call is TRBV6-5, the J call TRBJ2-4; 11 bases are shared with TRBD2. The DNA matches TRBJ2-7 better at its end, which makes the J call doubtful. Germline lookup yields CDR1 MNHEY and CDR2 SVGAGI. The CDR3 totals 18 residues. The CDR3 loop is CASSSSGTSGLLSYEQYF. CDR3 in DNA: TGTGCCAGCAGTTCTAGTGGGACTAGCGGACTCCTATCATACGAGCAGTACTTC.

This chain uses TRBV20-1 with TRBJ2-1, with 10 bases fitting TRBD2. Germline V CDR1 and CDR2: DFQATT, SNEGSKA (reference sequence). Trimming at V came to 8 bases and at J to 8 bases, leaving 15 bases not matched to a gene. The CDR3 covers 15 residues. The CDR3 loop is CSTYRLAGFRDEQFF. The CDR3 coding sequence is TGCAGTACCTACCGACTAGCGGGTTTTCGGGATGAGCAGTTCTTC.

The chain uses TRBV24-1 and TRBJ1-5; D is ambiguous. Between the trimmed V and J ends, which lost 5 bases and 5 bases, there was a span of 9 bases. The CDR3 is made up of 13 amino acids. Per germline, CDR1 KGHDR and CDR2 SFDVKD. This CDR3 reads CATSGYRDQPQHF. Here the CDR3 DNA reads TGTGCCACCAGTGGGTACCGGGATCAGCCCCAGCATTTT.

The gene calls are TRBV7-6 and TRBJ2-2; D may be TRBD1 (5 bases). The germline gives CDR1 SGHVS, CDR2 FNYEAQ. The CDR3 is made up of 15 amino acids. The V end was cut by 1 base, the J end by 4 bases, with 10 bases between. The CDR3 region has the DNA TGTGCCAGCAGCTTAGGGGGCCAGGGCACCGGGGAGCTGTTTTTT. This translates into CASSLGGQGTGELFF.

The rearrangement uses TRBV12-3 or TRBV12-4 and TRBJ2-5; unclear D gene. V lost 4 bases to trimming and J lost 5 bases, with 11 bases between them. The length of the CDR3 is 13 residues. Written as DNA, the CDR3 is TGTGCCAGCAGTTCGTGGGTTGGGGAGACCCAGTACTTC. It yields the protein CASSSWVGETQYF.

The DNA of the CDR3 is TGTGCCAGCAACGACAGGTTCACAGATACGCAGTATTTT. Translating gives CASNDRFTDTQYF. The chain couples TRBV6-6 to TRBJ2-3, with D possibly being TRBD1 (6 bases). The CDR3 totals 13 residues. CDR1 is MNHNY, CDR2 SVGAGI, per germline (reference sequence). The V end lost 7 bases, the J end lost 2 bases, and 10 bases lay between the germline ends.